This T cell receptor (beta chain) was documented in a study of monozygotic twins with inflammatory bowel disease. Regarding this clonotype: As yet, its antigen is unknown.

Study observations and caveats: TCRbeta inverse Simpson diversity was decreased in IBD patients versus healthy co-twins. IBD patients share fewer clonotypes with other people than healthy twins do, especially with disease activity. It was not supported that a single strong signal or clonotype was associated with IBD.

Each TCR library consumed 3,000 to 4,000 ng of total RNA. TCRdb re-called the 5' RACE reads; every CDR3 protein appears as one record, without DNA. The sample table sets out more than 120,000 distinct CDR3 sequences. The clonotype originates from a human donor with ulcerative colitis or Crohn's disease, or a healthy co-twin of an affected twin (not recorded which). Sample: blood.

CDR3 protein: CASSSIQGWQPQHF. V is TRBV6-6 and J is TRBJ1-5; TCRdb names TRBD1, which stays unverified in the absence of DNA. Germline CDR1 MNHNY, CDR2 SVGAGI (reference sequence). This CDR3 spans 14 amino acids.